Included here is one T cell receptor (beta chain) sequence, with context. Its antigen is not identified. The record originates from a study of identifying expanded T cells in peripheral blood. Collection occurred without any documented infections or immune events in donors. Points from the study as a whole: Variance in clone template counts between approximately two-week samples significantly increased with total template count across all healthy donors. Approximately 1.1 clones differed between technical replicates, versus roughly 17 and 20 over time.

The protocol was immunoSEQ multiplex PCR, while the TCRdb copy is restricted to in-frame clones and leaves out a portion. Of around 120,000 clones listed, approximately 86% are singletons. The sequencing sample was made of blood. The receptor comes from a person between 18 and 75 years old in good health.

The CDR3 sequence is CASSFRQGARETQYF. The CDR3 coding sequence is TGTGCCAGCAGCTTTAGACAGGGGGCAAGGGAGACCCAGTACTTC. The chain combines TRBV5-4 with TRBJ2-5; the match to TRBD1 covers 10 bases. The V gene end was trimmed by 2 bases and the J gene end by 5 bases; junction bases not matched to a gene: 6. Germline CDR1 SGHNT, CDR2 YYREEE (reference sequence). The CDR3 loop spans 15 amino acids.